The 11 T cell receptor beta chains below were found in one sample sequenced in a study of T cell responses to AZD1222 COVID-19 vaccine. Sequencing used immunoSEQ multiplex PCR; TCRdb keeps in-frame clones, though not all of them. The sample shows some 250,000 clones, 85% to 95% of them seen only once. This specimen consisted of peripheral blood, obtained 28 days after the second AZD1222 dose. The receptors derive from an adult who received the AZD1222 COVID-19 vaccine.

V and J are TRBV7-8 and TRBJ2-2, with D unresolved. Between the trimmed V and J ends, which lost 2 bases and 0 bases, there was a span of 7 bases. CDR3 length: 15 residues. Germline CDR1 is SGHVS and CDR2 is FQNEAQ. CDR3 loop: CASSLLGANTGELFF. The CDR3 DNA sequence: TGTGCCAGCAGCTTACTCGGCGCGAACACCGGGGAGCTGTTTTTT.

The chain combines TRBV28 with TRBJ2-7, with TRBD1 matching over 7 bases. The V gene's germline CDR1 is MDHEN and CDR2 SYDVKM. J gave up 2 bases and V 5 bases, and 6 bases lay outside the gene matches. This CDR3 spans 14 amino acids. CDR3 sequence reads: CASSPGQVPYEQYF. In nucleotides, the CDR3 is TGTGCCAGCAGTCCCGGACAGGTCCCCTACGAGCAGTACTTC.

As regards this clone: Other DNA sequences in the same sample also yield this CDR3. The V gene is TRBV7-9, the J gene TRBJ2-7; D unclear. Trimming took off 3 bases at V and 7 bases at J, with 13 bases between the two ends. This CDR3 is built from 13 residues. Germline-derived CDR1 and CDR2 are SEHNR and FQNEAQ (reference sequence). The CDR3 spells CASSLLTGGEQYF. CDR3 coding DNA: TGTGCCAGCAGCTTGTTGACGGGTGGAGAGCAGTACTTC.

The chain carries TRBV10-3 and TRBJ1-1; no clear D. The CDR3 runs 15 residues. V shed 0 bases and J shed 4 bases, with 12 bases lying between them. Per the germline V gene, CDR1 is ENHRY and CDR2 is SYGVKD. As DNA, the CDR3 is TGTGCCATCAGTGAGTCAGGGAGAACGAGCACTGAAGCTTTCTTT. This translates into CAISESGRTSTEAFF.

V usage is TRBV7-8 and J usage is TRBJ1-1; weak D call: TRBD1 (5 bases). From germline, CDR1 is SGHVS and CDR2 FQNEAQ. V was trimmed by 4 bases and J by 1 base, leaving 13 bases between them. This CDR3 contains 15 residues. DNA of the CDR3: TGTGCCAGCAGCTACTTGAATCAGGGGAACACTGAAGCTTTCTTT. Amino acids: CASSYLNQGNTEAFF. Combining the CDR3 with reference TRBV7-8 and TRBJ1-1 gives the whole variable domain GAGVSQSPRYKVAKRGQDVALRCDPISGHVSLFWYQQALGQGPEFLTYFQNEAQLDKSGLPSDRFFAERPEGSVSTLKIQRTQQEDSAVYLCASSYLNQGNTEAFFGQGTRLTVV.

This chain uses TRBV4-2 with TRBJ1-4; D gene ambiguous. Trimming cost V 1 base and J 4 bases, with 7 bases left between them. The CDR3 totals 14 residues. Germline loops: CDR1 LGHNA, CDR2 YNFKEQ. The CDR3 DNA reads TGTGCCAGCAGCCAAGGGCGGGTTAATGAAAAACTGTTTTTT. Its translation is CASSQGRVNEKLFF.

The chain couples TRBV6-5 to TRBJ1-3; the D is unclear. Trimming pared 5 bases from V and 4 bases from J, leaving 6 bases between. This CDR3 is built from 12 residues. Germline assignment: CDR1 MNHEY and CDR2 SVGAGI. The CDR3 here is CASSKGGNTIYF. In nucleotides, the CDR3 is TGTGCCAGCAGTAAGGGCGGAAACACCATATATTTT.

This chain joins TRBV29-1 and TRBJ1-4; possible D gene TRBD1, 5 bases. Trimming took 5 bases from V and 8 from J, leaving 12 bases between them. CDR1 SQVTM and CDR2 ANQGSEA come from the germline V gene. CDR3 length equals 12 residues. CDR3 in amino acids: CSVSRVGEKLFF. CDR3 in DNA: TGCAGCGTTAGCAGGGTTGGGGAAAAACTGTTTTTT.

This chain uses TRBV6-1 with TRBJ2-5, with D perhaps TRBD1 (6 bases). The V end was cut by 2 bases, the J end by 1 base, with 11 bases between. Germline V gene lookup returns CDR1 MNHNS and CDR2 SASEGT. The CDR3 is 15 residues long. The CDR3 DNA reads TGTGCCAGCAGTGAACTGAGAGGGGGCCAAGAGACCCAGTACTTC. Amino acids: CASSELRGGQETQYF.

This chain connects TRBV5-1 to TRBJ2-2; either TRBD1 or TRBD2 may supply D (5 bases each). Germline V gene lookup returns CDR1 SGHRS and CDR2 YFSETQ. This CDR3 spans 17 amino acids. Trimming took 0 bases from V and 3 from J, leaving 15 bases between them. CDR3 amino acids: CASSLDTTLGDTGELFF. CDR3 in DNA: TGCGCCAGCAGCTTGGACACGACCTTGGGGGACACCGGGGAGCTGTTTTTT.

The chain couples TRBV28 to TRBJ1-5; D perhaps matches TRBD1 (6 bases). CDR3 length equals 18 residues. Germline V gene sequence: CDR1 MDHEN, CDR2 SYDVKM. The V gene lost 6 bases and the J gene lost 2 bases, with 23 bases spanning the gap. CDR3 sequence reads: CASRPAFKTGYGNQPQHF. The CDR3 nucleotides read TGTGCCAGCAGACCTGCCTTCAAGACAGGCTACGGCAATCAGCCCCAGCATTTT.